This T cell receptor beta chain was retrieved from a study of cytomegalovirus exposure and HLA in healthy donors. The CDR3 extends over 14 amino acids. Germline CDR1 and CDR2: MNHNY and SVGAGI (reference sequence). Trimming took 6 bases from V and 3 from J, leaving 12 bases between them. Primers included in the PCR were 60 Vbeta and 13 Jbeta primers. TCRdb's copy holds only in-frame clones and misses some; the assay was immunoSEQ multiplex PCR. This table holds 100,000 or so clones, over 75% found once. The specimen sequenced was PBMCs. The rearrangement uses TRBV6-6 and TRBJ1-5, with D tentatively TRBD1 (6 bases). The TCR was taken from a man between 25 and 39 years old in good health and CMV-seropositive. The CDR3 here is CASRAGTPNQPQHF. The CDR3 DNA reads TGTGCCAGCAGGGCCGGGACACCCAATCAGCCCCAGCATTTT.